The subject of this entry is one T cell receptor (beta chain). The antigen is unknown. This entry comes from a study of shared clonotypes between healthy human individuals. On the study more broadly: Donors, aged 18 to 49, were a couple of women and three men. Used for every donor were three CD4 naive, three CD4 memory, two CD8 naive and one CD8 memory plate.

With 5 bases clipped from V and 6 bases from J, the junction kept 17 bases outside the gene matches. CDR3 length: 17 residues. Germline values: CDR1 MDHEN, CDR2 SYDVKM. Profiling relied on immunoSEQ multiplex PCR, and the TCRdb table lists in-frame clones only, not all of them. Of 100,000 to 120,000 clones listed, 68% are singletons. Whole-study results and caveats: Generation probability values for non-shared clonotypes were lower than those for clonotypes shared by all four donors.

What was sequenced was memory CD8+ T cells sorted from blood. The subset is: CD45RO+ cells pooled with CCR7-negative TemRA cells. The rearrangement uses TRBV28 and TRBJ2-3, with TRBD2 matching over 7 bases. The TCR sequence derives from a woman aged 25 to 39 in good health. The CDR3 sequence: CASSLKRLAQFGDTQYF. The CDR3 DNA follows: TGTGCCAGCAGTCTTAAGAGACTAGCACAATTTGGGGATACGCAGTATTTT.